The subject of this entry is one T cell receptor beta chain. What it binds is unknown. Each donor was nominally healthy when sampled (though unrecorded immune exposures were likely). This entry comes from a study of cytomegalovirus exposure and HLA in healthy donors. Broader study findings: Later analysis identified several of the most significant clusters that appeared linked to common viral pathogens. Earlier analysis found most TCR beta V segments productive about 87% or about 30% of the time.

The PCR used 60 Vbeta and 13 Jbeta primers. Generated by immunoSEQ multiplex PCR, the TCRdb table keeps only in-frame clones and is missing some. The table shows about 150,000 clones, with around 83% occurring only once. Sequenced input: PBMCs. This TCR was sampled from a woman aged 18-30 years in good health and CMV-seronegative.

The CDR3 nucleotides are TGTGCCAGCAGTCGGGGGGGGAAGTACGGTGAAAAACTGTTTTTT. Translating it yields CASSRGGKYGEKLFF. The J gene is TRBJ1-4, the V gene TRBV6-6, with a weak D call TRBD1 (5 bases). Trimming cost V 5 bases and J 7 bases, with 17 bases left between them. CDR1 and CDR2 (germline): MNHNY, SVGAGI (reference sequence). This CDR3 comprises 15 residues.